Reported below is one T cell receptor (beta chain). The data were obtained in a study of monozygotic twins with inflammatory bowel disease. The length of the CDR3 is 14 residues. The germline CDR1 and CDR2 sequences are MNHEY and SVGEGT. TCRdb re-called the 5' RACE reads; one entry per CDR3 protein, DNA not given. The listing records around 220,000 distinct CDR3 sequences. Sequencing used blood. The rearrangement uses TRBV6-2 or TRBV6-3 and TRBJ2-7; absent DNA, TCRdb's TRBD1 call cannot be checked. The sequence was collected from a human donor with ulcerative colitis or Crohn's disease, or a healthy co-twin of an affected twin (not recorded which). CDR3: CASNKGQVDYEQYF.